This T cell receptor (beta chain) emerged from a study of PD-1 blockade in classical Hodgkin lymphoma. Time point given: newly diagnosed, previously untreated cHL patient sample. The study compared against PBMCs from newly diagnosed, untreated classical Hodgkin lymphoma. Produced via immunoSEQ multiplex PCR; TCRdb's table is partial and in-frame only. Of tens of thousands of clones listed, 94% are singletons. Germline CDR1 SGHRS, CDR2 YFSETQ. V lost 4 bases, J lost 6 bases, and 14 bases lay in between. CDR3 length equals 13 residues. Sample: peripheral blood mononuclear cells (PBMCs). The clonotype originates from a human donor with classical Hodgkin lymphoma. The rearrangement joins TRBV5-1 to TRBJ2-7; D possibly uses TRBD1 or TRBD2 (5 bases each). The CDR3 DNA reads TGCGCCAGCAGCCGGGACCCAGGGAGCGAGCAGTACTTC. Encoded protein: CASSRDPGSEQYF. The full variable domain, rest sourced from reference TRBV5-1 and TRBJ2-7, is KAGVTQTPRYLIKTRGQQVTLSCSPISGHRSVSWYQQTPGQGLQFLFEYFSETQRNKGNFPGRFSGRQFSNSRSEMNVSTLELGDSALYLCASSRDPGSEQYFGPGTRLTVT.